These 7 T cell receptor beta chains came from one sample sequenced in a study of shared clonotypes between healthy human individuals. Here immunoSEQ multiplex PCR was the method, and the copy in TCRdb shows in-frame clones only, minus some. The profile shows nearly 2 million clones, about 95% of them singletons. It was CD45RO-negative cells, positively selected for CCR7, that made up naive CD8 cells, with terminally differentiated effector memory CD45RA+ cells excluded. The sequenced sample consisted of naive CD8+ T cells sorted from blood. These receptors all come from a man aged 18 to 29 in good health.

The V and J genes are TRBV5-1 and TRBJ1-4; 8 nucleotides agree with TRBD1. The V gene end was trimmed by 4 bases and the J gene end by 4 bases; junction bases not matched to a gene: 6. Germline CDR1 reads SGHRS; CDR2 reads YFSETQ. This CDR3 is 15 amino acids long. The chain's CDR3 is CASSPGTGGNEKLFF. In nucleotides, the CDR3 is TGCGCCAGCAGCCCGGGGACAGGCGGTAATGAAAAACTGTTTTTT. Supplemented by reference TRBV5-1 and TRBJ1-4, the full variable domain reads KAGVTQTPRYLIKTRGQQVTLSCSPISGHRSVSWYQQTPGQGLQFLFEYFSETQRNKGNFPGRFSGRQFSNSRSEMNVSTLELGDSALYLCASSPGTGGNEKLFFGSGTQLSVL.

This chain connects TRBV27 to TRBJ2-1; D could derive from TRBD1 or TRBD2 (5 bases each). Germline-derived CDR1 and CDR2 are MNHEY and SMNVEV (reference sequence). The CDR3 length is 17 residues. Trimming shortened V by 3 bases and J by 0 bases, and 15 bases separated the two germline ends. The CDR3 spells CASSFLGTAISYNEQFF. CDR3 nucleotides: TGTGCCAGCAGTTTCCTGGGGACCGCTATCTCCTACAATGAGCAGTTCTTC.

CDR3 nucleotides: TGTGCCAGCAGGCCAGGGGCGACCTACGAGCAGTACTTC. It yields the protein CASRPGATYEQYF. The chain is built from TRBV27 and TRBJ2-7, with D perhaps matching TRBD1 (6 bases). Trimming shortened V by 6 bases and J by 2 bases, and 11 bases separated the two germline ends. The V gene's germline CDR1 is MNHEY and CDR2 SMNVEV (reference sequence). The CDR3 length is 13 residues.

This CDR3 is CASSSDRELHQETQYF. As DNA, the CDR3 is TGTGCCAGCAGTTCGGACAGGGAACTACACCAAGAGACCCAGTACTTC. V usage is TRBV28 and J usage is TRBJ2-5, with 8 bases that match TRBD1. The CDR3 has 16 residues. Germline V gene lookup returns CDR1 MDHEN and CDR2 SYDVKM. The junction had 7 bases not matched to a gene; V was cut back by 4 bases and J by 0 bases.

The rearrangement joins TRBV2 to TRBJ1-5; D is perhaps TRBD1 (5 bases). CDR3 length: 16 residues. Trimming stripped 6 bases from V and 1 base from J, with 16 bases between. Germline V gene lookup returns CDR1 SNHLY and CDR2 FYNNEI. The CDR3 DNA follows: TGTGCCAGCAGGGAGTCAGGGATGGGGAGCAATCAGCCCCAGCATTTT. Its translation is CASRESGMGSNQPQHF.

As for this clone: The sample has other DNA sequences that encode this CDR3 too. The chain uses TRBV19 and TRBJ2-7; D possibly corresponds to TRBD1 (6 bases). In germline, CDR1 is LNHDA, CDR2 SQIVND (reference sequence). This CDR3 contains 12 residues. V was cut by 3 bases and J by 4 bases, with 7 bases left in between. CDR3 amino acids: CASSMGAYEQYF. The CDR3 region has the DNA TGTGCCAGTAGTATGGGGGCTTACGAGCAGTACTTC.

The gene calls are TRBV18 and TRBJ2-7; D possibly uses TRBD1 or TRBD2 (7 bases each). V lost 0 bases and J 4 bases, leaving 22 bases between the germline ends. CDR1 and CDR2 (germline): KGHSH, LQKENI. This CDR3 region has 18 residues. The CDR3 loop is CASSPPKAWGGGEYEQYF. The CDR3 region has the DNA TGTGCCAGCTCACCACCGAAGGCCTGGGGAGGGGGCGAGTACGAGCAGTACTTC.